The entry that follows covers one T cell receptor (beta chain) sequence. The data were produced by immunoSEQ multiplex PCR, yet TCRdb's version contains in-frame clones alone and is incomplete. The data contain approximately 500,000 clones, 80% to 90% of them seen just once; the ten biggest clones take up approximately 2.9%. This entry belongs to a study of blood T cell repertoires in COVID-19. The clonotype was recovered from a human donor in a cohort sampled during active COVID-19. Sequences were obtained from peripheral blood.

Here the CDR3 DNA reads TGTGCCAGCAACTCCGGGAGGGGACAGGGGGTCCAGACCCAGTACTTC. This gives the protein CASNSGRGQGVQTQYF. The chain joins TRBV11-2 to TRBJ2-5, with 11 bases that match TRBD1. V lost 7 bases to trimming and J lost 6 bases; unmatched junction nucleotides: 13. The germline CDR1 and CDR2 sequences are SGHAT and FQNNGV. This CDR3 comprises 16 residues.